The T cell receptor beta chain under discussion was sequenced for a study of T cells in Graves' hyperthyroidism and ophthalmopathy. The germline gives CDR1 ENHRY, CDR2 SYGVKD. Trimming left V 10 bases short and J 3 bases short, with 24 bases between. The CDR3 spans 16 residues. Amplification yielded TCR beta CDR3 regions, with RNA transcripts as the source. Carried out on the TCR CDR3, a first-round RT-PCR used the HTBI primer set. TCRdb recomputed calls from the multiplex PCR reads with MiXCR, one row per CDR3 protein. The repertoire includes some 550,000 distinct CDR3 sequences, less than 25% of them detected once, and around a quarter sits in the top ten.

The chain couples TRBV10-3 to TRBJ2-5; D uncertain. Sequenced sample: blood. This clonotype was obtained from a man younger than 35 with Graves' hyperthyroidism. The CDR3 DNA sequence: TGTGCCACCTCGAAGGTGACTCAAAGAACGGAAGAGACCCAGTACTTC. Amino acids: CATSKVTQRTEETQYF.